This T cell receptor beta chain was recovered during a study of CD8 T cells in ankylosing spondylitis. The study, taken as a whole, reports: Prior work had noted some motif variants in reactive arthritis blood and synovial fluid. The authors found the disease-linked clones to be CD8+ and relatively rare in peripheral blood. Made up of eight highly homologous variants, a TCR beta motif appeared characteristic of ankylosing spondylitis blood. From matched ankylosing spondylitis synovial fluid, disease-linked clones were reportedly recovered at significantly enriched levels.

This clonotype was seen ten or more times. Its antigen remains unknown. Germline assignment: CDR1 SGHNT and CDR2 YYREEE (reference sequence). This CDR3 is 15 amino acids long. The trim removed 4 bases at V and 3 bases at J, leaving 7 bases unmatched. 5'-RACE, quantitative and with molecular barcodes, yielded the TCR beta libraries. TCRdb used MiXCR to reprocess the 5' RACE reads, holding one entry per CDR3 protein. The sample has fewer than 550,000 distinct CDR3 sequences; about 5% are singletons. The sample comprised blood, either unsorted or a sorted T cell fraction (not recorded which). This clonotype was obtained from a male donor with ankylosing spondylitis. This chain links TRBV5-4 with TRBJ1-2, with 9 bases identical to TRBD1. The CDR3 DNA is TGTGCCAGCAGCCTCGGGGACAGGGAATACTATGGCTACACCTTC. As protein: CASSLGDREYYGYTF.